The 20 T cell receptor beta chains below were found in one sample sequenced in a study of Graves' ophthalmopathy and Graves' hyperthyroidism. Using RNA transcripts, the TCR beta CDR3 regions were amplified. First-round RT-PCR used HTBI primers; second-round multiplex PCR followed. TCRdb ran MiXCR on the multiplex PCR reads and lists one entry per CDR3 protein. The sample lists hundreds of thousands of distinct CDR3 sequences, 15% occurring once. Sequenced sample: peripheral blood. These receptor sequences come from a woman under 30 with stable Graves' hyperthyroidism.

This clonotype was counted many times. This chain connects TRBV12-3 or TRBV12-4 to TRBJ1-2, with D uncertain. Trimming took off 6 bases at V and 2 bases at J, with 7 bases between the two ends. This CDR3 has 12 residues. This CDR3 is CASRDPNYGYTF. The CDR3 region has the DNA TGTGCCAGCAGGGATCCAAACTATGGCTACACCTTC.

As concerns this clonotype: This sequence may be a read error, since a much larger clone differs from it by one base. The CDR3 end shows no conserved phenylalanine or tryptophan, and so a read error is likely. CDR3 amino acids: CATSSGAQGMGTEAFS. The CDR3 coding sequence is TGTGCCACCAGCAGTGGGGCTCAGGGGATGGGCACTGAAGCTTTCTCT. The chain couples TRBV15 to TRBJ1-1; TRBD1 is a possible D gene (6 bases). This CDR3 contains 16 residues. CDR1 is LNHNV and CDR2 is YYDKDF in the germline V gene (reference sequence). Trimming cost V 3 bases and J 4 bases, with 18 bases left between them.

V gene TRBV10-3 combines with J gene TRBJ2-7, with 10 bases lining up with TRBD1. Germline V gene data show CDR1 as ENHRY and CDR2 as SYGVKD. The CDR3 extends over 14 amino acids. The junction had 2 bases not matched to a gene; V was cut back by 4 bases and J by 2 bases. In DNA, the CDR3 is TGTGCCATCAGTGCCGGGACAGGGGCCTACGAGCAGTACTTC. It encodes CAISAGTGAYEQYF.

This clonotype showed up many times. The chain carries TRBV6-1 and TRBJ2-5; D could derive from TRBD1 or TRBD2 (6 bases each). CDR3 size: 12 residues. Germline CDR1 reads MNHNS; CDR2 reads SASEGT. Trimming took 10 bases from V and 5 from J, leaving 14 bases between them. The CDR3 region is CATRGLGETQYF. CDR3 coding DNA: TGTGCCACCCGGGGGCTTGGGGAGACCCAGTACTTC.

This clonotype was seen only a few times. This chain links TRBV19 with TRBJ2-2, with unresolved D. The germline gives CDR1 LNHDA, CDR2 SQIVND (reference sequence). This CDR3 has 15 amino acids. Trimming removed 5 bases at V and 4 bases at J, with 14 bases between. Here the CDR3 DNA reads TGTGCCAGTAGTCCCCCCGGCCAGCTCACCGGGGAGCTGTTTTTT. This sequence encodes CASSPPGQLTGELFF.

This clonotype came up many times. The chain employs TRBV7-2 and TRBJ1-5, with D uncertain. The CDR3 loop spans 14 amino acids. V gave up 1 base and J gave up 9 bases, with 13 bases separating them. Germline V lookup: CDR1 SGHTA, CDR2 FQGNSA. This chain's CDR3 is CASSLVTAEGPQHF. The CDR3 DNA sequence: TGTGCCAGCAGCTTAGTCACAGCTGAAGGGCCCCAGCATTTT.

This clonotype was seen repeatedly, ten times or more. V and J are TRBV20-1 and TRBJ2-2; 8 bases align to TRBD2. This CDR3 contains 15 residues. V lost 5 bases and J lost 2; bases outside the gene matches: 7. The germline CDR1 and CDR2 sequences are DFQATT and SNEGSKA (reference sequence). CDR3 region: CSAQRAGANTGELFF. Written as DNA, the CDR3 is TGCAGTGCTCAGAGAGCGGGGGCCAACACCGGGGAGCTGTTTTTT.

Ten or more counts support this clonotype. The chain is built from TRBV6-5 and TRBJ1-2; D not certain. V lost 2 bases and J lost 4, with 17 bases in between. This CDR3 spans 16 amino acids. Looked up from germline, CDR1 is MNHEY and CDR2 is SVGAGI. CDR3 protein: CASSYTSDPAAYGYTF. The CDR3 bases are TGTGCCAGCAGTTACACCTCTGACCCGGCGGCCTATGGCTACACCTTC.

This clonotype has ten or more counts. This chain links TRBV12-3 or TRBV12-4 with TRBJ1-6; 7 positions agree with TRBD1. This CDR3 is 15 amino acids long. Trimming removed 1 base from V and 7 bases from J; junction bases left unmatched: 4. CDR3 in amino acids: CASSLDRGRNSPLHF. The CDR3, as DNA: TGTGCCAGCAGTTTAGACAGGGGACGGAATTCACCCCTCCACTTT.

This clonotype was seen many times. J is TRBJ1-1 and V is TRBV11-3; D unresolved. CDR3 size: 17 residues. Germline-derived CDR1 and CDR2 are SGHNT and YENEEA. With 1 base removed from V and 2 bases from J, the gap between germline ends came to 17 bases. The CDR3 DNA reads TGTGCCAGCAGCTTAGGGGTACGGAGGGCATCTAACACTGAAGCTTTCTTT. Amino acid sequence: CASSLGVRRASNTEAFF.

This clonotype was observed at least ten times. In nucleotides, the CDR3 is TGCGCCAGCAGTAATTTACAGGGGGCCTACAACTATGGCTACACCTTC. Translating it yields CASSNLQGAYNYGYTF. This rearrangement joins TRBV10-2 to TRBJ1-2, with 9 nucleotides matching TRBD1. The CDR3 covers 16 residues. The J segment lost 2 bases and the V segment lost 5 bases, leaving 9 bases of the junction unmatched. The V gene's germline CDR1 is WSHSY and CDR2 SAAADI.

The table lists this clonotype with many counts. The CDR3 sequence is CAISEPGEVASPNYGYTF. CDR3 DNA: TGTGCCATCAGTGAGCCAGGGGAGGTCGCCAGTCCTAACTATGGCTACACCTTC. The chain couples TRBV10-3 to TRBJ1-2; the D gene is possibly TRBD1 (6 bases). The V gene lost 2 bases and the J gene lost 0 bases, with 19 bases spanning the gap. The length of the CDR3 is 18 residues. Germline V CDR1 and CDR2: ENHRY, SYGVKD.

This clonotype appeared many times. The chain links TRBV19 to TRBJ1-5; TRBD1 agrees at 7 bases. Germline trimming cut 3 bases from V and 5 bases from J; bases unmatched to any gene: 1. This CDR3 region has 13 residues. From germline, CDR1 is LNHDA and CDR2 SQIVND (reference sequence). CDR3 sequence (DNA): TGTGCCAGTAGTATTCAGGGGGATCAGCCCCAGCATTTT. Its protein is CASSIQGDQPQHF. Complete variable domain (other parts from reference TRBV19 and TRBJ1-5): DGGITQSPKYLFRKEGQNVTLSCEQNLNHDAMYWYRQDPGQGLRLIYYSQIVNDFQKGDIAEGYSVSREKKESFPLTVTSAQKNPTAFYLCASSIQGDQPQHFGDGTRLSIL.

This clonotype is a singleton in its sample. At one end the junction does not follow the germline gene, possibly because of a read error. The rearrangement links TRBV6-1 to TRBJ1-5, with D possibly matching TRBD1 (6 bases). Germline CDR1 MNHNS, CDR2 SASEGT. This CDR3 is built from 14 residues. CDR3: CASNPTGSTQPQHF. The CDR3 DNA is TGTGCCAGCAACCCCACAGGGAGCACTCAGCCCCAGCATTTT.

The sample holds many counts of this clonotype. The chain has TRBV6-5 and TRBJ1-1; 7 nucleotides agree with TRBD1. This CDR3 has 13 amino acids. CDR1 is MNHEY, CDR2 SVGAGI, per germline. V was clipped by 4 bases and J by 12 bases; unmatched bases: 11. CDR3 coding DNA: TGTGCCAGCAGTTCCACGGACAGGCCGCGTCCTTTCTTT. Its translation is CASSSTDRPRPFF.

This clonotype was found once. The chain employs TRBV20-1 and TRBJ1-2; D gene uncertain. Germline lookup yields CDR1 DFQATT and CDR2 SNEGSKA (reference sequence). Trimming shortened V by 0 bases and J by 3 bases, and 8 bases separated the two germline ends. This CDR3 is built from 13 residues. CDR3 loop: CSARDGRDYGYTF. The CDR3 DNA follows: TGCAGTGCTAGAGATGGGAGGGACTATGGCTACACCTTC.

In its sample, this clonotype was seen a few times. A clone one base away is much larger, so this may be a read error. The rearrangement uses TRBV12-3 or TRBV12-4 and TRBJ1-6, with 7 bases fitting TRBD1. The CDR3 extends over 14 amino acids. CDR3 in DNA: TGTGCCAGCAGGCGAGACAGGGACAATTCACACCTCCACTTT. As protein: CASRRDRDNSHLHF.

This clonotype has at least ten counts. This sequence joins TRBV6-1 and TRBJ2-7; D unresolved. Trimming left V 5 bases short and J 2 bases short, with 16 bases between. This CDR3 contains 15 residues. The V gene's germline CDR1 is MNHNS and CDR2 SASEGT. The CDR3 loop reads CASSRTGHQTYEQYF. The CDR3 bases are TGTGCCAGCAGTCGCACGGGCCATCAAACCTACGAGCAGTACTTC.

This clonotype has at least ten counts. This chain uses TRBV29-1 with TRBJ2-6; a possible D gene is TRBD1 (5 bases). The length of the CDR3 is 17 residues. Per germline, CDR1 SQVTM and CDR2 ANQGSEA. Deletions cut 1 base from V and 0 bases from J, with 13 bases between. In DNA form, the CDR3 reads TGCAGCGTTGAAGGACAGAGTACCTTCTCTGGGGCCAACGTCCTGACTTTC. It specifies CSVEGQSTFSGANVLTF.

This clonotype has at least ten counts. The genes are TRBV5-4 and TRBJ1-2; the match to TRBD1 covers 8 bases. CDR3 length: 14 amino acids. V dropped 4 bases and J dropped 4; count of bases not matched to a gene: 6. Looked up from germline, CDR1 is SGHNT and CDR2 is YYREEE (reference sequence). Here the CDR3 DNA reads TGTGCCAGCAGCCCGGGACAGGAGACCTATGGCTACACCTTC. Protein product: CASSPGQETYGYTF.